A single TCR beta chain is shown here with its context. Antigen unknown. This sample is drawn from a study of T cells in Graves' hyperthyroidism and ophthalmopathy. The CDR3 regions of TCR beta were amplified from RNA transcripts. Primed by the HTBI set, a first-round RT-PCR was run on the TCR CDR3. TCRdb processed the multiplex PCR reads anew with MiXCR; each CDR3 protein has one entry. This sample carries roughly 570,000 distinct CDR3 sequences, roughly 46% of them seen once, and the ten largest clones take 15% to 20%. In making diagnoses, clinical symptoms, serum thyroxine and TRAb, thyroid ultrasound and orbital computed tomography were all used. General study findings and limits: Appearing also in blood were most of the thyroid clonotypes expanded above 0.001.

V lost 0 bases to trimming and J lost 5 bases, with 8 bases between them. The CDR3 is 14 residues long. The germline CDR1 and CDR2 sequences are ENHRY and SYGVKD. The rearrangement joins TRBV10-3 to TRBJ2-1; D gene ambiguous. Sequenced input: peripheral blood or thyroid tissue (not recorded which). The TCR was taken from an adult woman with Graves' disease, either hyperthyroidism or ophthalmopathy (not recorded which). The CDR3 DNA follows: TGTGCCATCAGTGAGTCGAGTTCTGACAATGAGCAGTTCTTC. Its protein product is CAISESSSDNEQFF.